What follows describes a single TCR beta chain. CDR1 is SGHTA and CDR2 is FQGTGA in the germline V gene. The CDR3 is made up of 16 amino acids. Trimming cost V 5 bases and J 0 bases; bases outside gene matches: 8. One entry per CDR3 protein results from TCRdb running MiXCR on the 5' RACE reads. The sample lists about 40,000 distinct CDR3 sequences, under 20% seen once, with approximately 2.9% in the top ten. Input material: naive CD4+ T cells sorted from a lymph node. Subset defined: naive CD4+ T cells, CD4+CD45RA+CD25-. The TCR sequence derives from a female donor with breast cancer. This rearrangement joins TRBV7-3 to TRBJ2-3; 7 bases align to TRBD1. This CDR3 is CASSPLTGISTDTQYF. The DNA for the CDR3 is TGTGCCAGCAGCCCATTGACAGGGATTAGCACAGATACGCAGTATTTT.